This T cell receptor (beta chain) was observed in a study of blood T cell repertoires in COVID-19. Looking at the study overall: The origin of the acute and convalescent COVID-19 samples was the United States, Italy and Spain.

Authors' processing steps: By means of reference gene primer amplification, nucleated cell counts were estimated. Profiling relied on immunoSEQ multiplex PCR, and the TCRdb table lists in-frame clones only, not all of them. The D gene and trimming were derived from the DNA, and the V and J assignments and clone size from that table. This table holds roughly 350,000 clones, about 92% found once. The participants were between about 18 and 89 years old and came from about two dozen US areas. Cohorts were based on clinical histories the participants reported. The sequenced sample consisted of PBMCs or T cells enriched from blood (not recorded which). The clonotype comes from a woman in her 30s who had recovered from COVID-19.

CDR3 bases: TGTGCCAGCAGTTTAGGGGACTTGTCCTACGAGCAGTACTTC. This sequence encodes CASSLGDLSYEQYF. The J gene is TRBJ2-7, the V gene TRBV28; perhaps TRBD2 as D (6 bases). The V end was cut by 2 bases, the J end by 1 base, with 9 bases between. Germline values: CDR1 MDHEN, CDR2 SYDVKM. The CDR3 is 14 amino acids.